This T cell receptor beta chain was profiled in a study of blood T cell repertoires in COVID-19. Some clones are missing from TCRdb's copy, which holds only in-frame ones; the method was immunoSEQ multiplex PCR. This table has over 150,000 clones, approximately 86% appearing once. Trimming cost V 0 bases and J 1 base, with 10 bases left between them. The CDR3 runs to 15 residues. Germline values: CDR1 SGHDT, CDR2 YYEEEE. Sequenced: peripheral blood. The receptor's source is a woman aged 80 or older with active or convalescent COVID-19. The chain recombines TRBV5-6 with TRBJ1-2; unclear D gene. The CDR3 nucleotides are TGTGCCAGCAGCTTGGTGGGCGGGGATAACTATGGCTACACCTTC. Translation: CASSLVGGDNYGYTF.